The rows below give T cell receptor beta chains drawn from one sample of a study of T cell repertoires in cytomegalovirus infection. TCRdb re-analysed the reads in MiXCR, keeping a single row per CDR3 protein. This sample yields 200,000 to 300,000 distinct CDR3 sequences, of which 8% to 9.5% are seen a single time; about 16% belongs to the top ten. Sequencing used PBMCs. The receptors were sampled from a human donor in good health (CMV status not recorded). Some clones in this sample may be carry-over from other donors' samples. Each CDR3 is given with its conserved first and last residue. The D gene is left open where the match is weak. A row's size may be missing; if present it is once, few, many or a size class.

size | J | V | D | CDR3 | DNA
once | TRBJ2-2 | TRBV20-1 | . | CSARKVTGTGELFF | TGCAGTGCTAGAAAGGTCACGGGCACCGGGGAGCTGTTTTTT
few | TRBJ2-7 | TRBV7-8 | . | CASSLRSGSLGEQYF | TGTGCCAGCAGCTTAAGGTCGGGGAGTCTGGGCGAGCAGTACTTC
. | TRBJ1-5 | TRBV19 | . | CASNSRKNSNQPQHF | TGTGCCAGTAATTCCAGAAAAAATAGCAATCAGCCCCAGCATTTT
many | TRBJ1-5 | TRBV7-2 | . | CASSLDGYQPQHF | TGTGCCAGCAGCCTTGACGGATATCAGCCCCAGCATTTT
few | TRBJ1-2 | TRBV28 | . | CASSFSLYGYTF | TGTGCCAGCAGTTTCTCCCTTTATGGCTACACCTTC
many | TRBJ2-7 | TRBV7-6 | . | CASSLFVGGGAVTSYEQYF | TGTGCCAGCAGCTTATTCGTTGGAGGAGGGGCGGTTACATCCTACGAGCAGTACTTC
many | TRBJ1-1 | TRBV7-2 | . | CASSRKWDGYEAFF | TGTGCCAGCAGCCGCAAATGGGACGGTTATGAAGCTTTCTTT
few | TRBJ2-5 | TRBV12-3/TRBV12-4 | TRBD1 | CASSPADRAGETQYF | TGTGCCAGCAGTCCCGCGGACAGGGCGGGCGAGACCCAGTACTTC
many | TRBJ1-2 | TRBV7-2 | . | CASSHRRTDYGYTF | TGTGCCAGCAGCCACCGGCGGACGGACTATGGCTACACCTTC
many | TRBJ2-6 | TRBV7-2 | TRBD2 | CASSPTSSPGANVLTF | TGTGCCAGCAGCCCGACTAGCTCACCTGGGGCCAACGTCCTGACTTTC
many | TRBJ1-5 | TRBV7-2 | TRBD1 | CASSSTGWNNQPQHF | TGTGCCAGCAGCTCGACAGGGTGGAACAATCAGCCCCAGCATTTT
many | TRBJ1-2 | TRBV12-3/TRBV12-4 | . | CASSFGGVNYGYTF | TGTGCCAGCAGTTTCGGCGGAGTCAACTATGGCTACACCTTC
. | TRBJ2-7 | TRBV10-3 | TRBD1 | CATRLDRVTYEQYF | TGTGCCACCCGATTGGACAGGGTCACCTACGAGCAGTACTTC
few | TRBJ1-6 | TRBV28 | . | CASSSGRSNSPLHF | TGTGCCAGCAGTTCCGGACGGTCGAATTCACCCCTCCACTTT
many | TRBJ2-7 | TRBV12-3/TRBV12-4 | . | CASSHRHEQYF | TGTGCCAGCAGTCACCGACACGAGCAGTACTTC
many | TRBJ1-1 | TRBV7-9 | TRBD1 | CASSDTGGGGTEAFF | TGTGCCAGCAGCGATACAGGGGGCGGAGGCACTGAAGCTTTCTTT
few | TRBJ1-3 | TRBV7-9 | . | CASSLDPVSGNTIYF | TGTGCCAGCAGCTTAGATCCGGTCTCTGGAAACACCATATATTTT
many | TRBJ1-5 | TRBV7-2 | . | CASSLRGGSDAQPQHF | TGTGCCAGCAGCTTAAGAGGAGGGTCGGATGCTCAGCCCCAGCATTTT
. | TRBJ2-2 | TRBV12-3/TRBV12-4 | . | CASSRAGGDTGELFF | TGTGCCAGCAGTCGGGCAGGGGGGGACACCGGGGAGCTGTTTTTT
many | TRBJ2-1 | TRBV20-1 | . | CSASLLFSYNEQFF | TGCAGTGCTAGTCTGCTATTCTCCTACAATGAGCAGTTCTTC
many | TRBJ1-5 | TRBV7-2 | TRBD1 | CASTREGTGRQPQHF | TGTGCCAGCACCCGAGAAGGGACAGGCCGTCAGCCCCAGCATTTT
many | TRBJ1-6 | TRBV7-8 | TRBD1 | CASSLGGTGGQSPLHF | TGTGCCAGCAGCTTAGGCGGGACAGGGGGTCAATCACCCCTCCACTTT
many | TRBJ2-6 | TRBV7-2 | . | CASSPNGVSGANVLTF | TGTGCCAGCAGCCCCAATGGGGTCTCTGGGGCCAACGTCCTGACTTTC
many | TRBJ1-2 | TRBV4-3 | . | CASSQEDANYGYTF | TGCGCCAGCAGCCAAGAAGACGCCAACTATGGCTACACCTTC
many | TRBJ1-1 | TRBV29-1 | . | CSVELGGSLNTEAFF | TGCAGCGTTGAGTTGGGGGGGAGCCTGAACACTGAAGCTTTCTTT
. | TRBJ2-3 | TRBV28 | . | CATRWRGGDTQYF | TGTGCCACCAGATGGCGGGGCGGAGATACGCAGTATTTT
. | TRBJ2-7 | TRBV20-1 | . | CSAKAFYEQYF | TGCAGTGCTAAAGCTTTCTACGAGCAGTACTTC
many | TRBJ1-5 | TRBV6-1 | . | CASRGVAGANQPQHF | TGTGCCAGCAGAGGGGTTGCGGGGGCAAATCAGCCCCAGCATTTT
many | TRBJ2-3 | TRBV7-2 | TRBD2 | CASSGKRGSTDTQYF | TGTGCCAGCAGCGGCAAGCGGGGTAGCACAGATACGCAGTATTTT
few | TRBJ1-4 | TRBV20-1 | . | CSARDRRHNEKLFF | TGCAGTGCTAGAGATCGGCGGCATAATGAAAAACTGTTTTTT